The clone carrying this TCR beta chain was observed once. Its antigen is still unknown. The assay was immunoSEQ multiplex PCR, and TCRdb's table has in-frame clones only and misses some. Among 45,000 or so clones listed, around 86% were seen once. The sample is drawn from a study of STAT5B mutations in CD4+ large granular lymphocyte leukemia. Study-wide findings and caveats: 8/27 top patient clones versus 2/35 control clones were TRBV06-family. CD4-sorted patient repertoires seemed more clonal than healthy CD4+ repertoires. Main leukemic clonotypes were patient-specific, but roughly 26% appeared at low frequency elsewhere.

Trimming stripped 6 bases from V and 1 base from J, with 12 bases between. The CDR3 extends over 14 amino acids. Germline assignment: CDR1 KGHSH and CDR2 LQKENI. The receptor was derived from a human donor in good health. Sequencing used CD4+ T cells from blood buffy coats. The chain combines TRBV18 with TRBJ1-2; the D is unclear. The chain's CDR3 is CASSLMDGNYGYTF. For the CDR3, the DNA is TGTGCCAGCTCCCTCATGGACGGTAACTATGGCTACACCTTC.